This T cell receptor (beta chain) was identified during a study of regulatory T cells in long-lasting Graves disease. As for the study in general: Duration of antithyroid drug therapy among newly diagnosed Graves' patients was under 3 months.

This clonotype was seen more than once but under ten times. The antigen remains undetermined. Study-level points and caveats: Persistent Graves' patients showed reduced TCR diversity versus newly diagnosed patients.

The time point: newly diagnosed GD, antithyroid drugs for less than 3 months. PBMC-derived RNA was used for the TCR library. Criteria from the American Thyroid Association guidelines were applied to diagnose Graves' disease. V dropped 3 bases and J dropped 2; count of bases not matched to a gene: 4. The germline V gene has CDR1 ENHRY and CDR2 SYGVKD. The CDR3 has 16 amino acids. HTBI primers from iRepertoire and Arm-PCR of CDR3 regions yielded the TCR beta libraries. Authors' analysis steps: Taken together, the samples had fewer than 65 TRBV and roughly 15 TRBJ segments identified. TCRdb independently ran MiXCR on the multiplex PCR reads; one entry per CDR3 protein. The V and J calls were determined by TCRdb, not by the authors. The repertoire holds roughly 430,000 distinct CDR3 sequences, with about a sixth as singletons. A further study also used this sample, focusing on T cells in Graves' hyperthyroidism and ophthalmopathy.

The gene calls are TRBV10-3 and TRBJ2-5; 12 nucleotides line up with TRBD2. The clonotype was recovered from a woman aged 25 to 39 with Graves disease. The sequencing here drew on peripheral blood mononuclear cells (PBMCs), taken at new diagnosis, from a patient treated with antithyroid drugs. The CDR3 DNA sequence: TGTGCCATCAGTGACTGGACTAGCGGGAATCAAGAGACCCAGTACTTC. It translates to CAISDWTSGNQETQYF.